These 26 T cell receptor beta chains originate from one sample sequenced in a study of control samples from healthy donors and cancer patients. The assay was immunoSEQ multiplex PCR, and TCRdb's table has in-frame clones only and misses some. This sample carries about 150,000 clones, around nine tenths of them seen once, and the ten largest clones take 4.9%. Sequenced input: blood. The origin of the receptors is a young man in good health.

J is TRBJ1-4 and V is TRBV24-1; D possibly corresponds to TRBD1 (6 bases). CDR3 size: 17 residues. V lost 3 bases and J lost 8, with 21 bases in between. Germline V gene data show CDR1 as KGHDR and CDR2 as SFDVKD. CDR3 DNA: TGTGCCACCAGTGATGCTGACCCAGGGGTGGAGGGAGAAAAACTGTTTTTT. It translates to CATSDADPGVEGEKLFF.

The J gene is TRBJ2-5, the V gene TRBV12-5, with TRBD1 matching 10 bases. CDR1 LGHNT and CDR2 FRNRAP come from the germline V gene. The CDR3 loop spans 15 amino acids. Trimming cost V 6 bases and J 2 bases; bases outside gene matches: 6. In nucleotides, the CDR3 is TGTGCTAGTGGCTCTGGACAGGGGGGACAAGAGACCCAGTACTTC. Translating it yields CASGSGQGGQETQYF.

This rearrangement joins TRBV9 to TRBJ1-4; no firm D call. V was pared by 2 bases and J by 6 bases, with 11 bases between. The length of the CDR3 is 14 residues. Per the germline V gene, CDR1 is SGDLS and CDR2 is YYNGEE. The DNA for the CDR3 is TGTGCCAGCAGCGTGCTGAGCAACGATGAAAAACTGTTTTTT. The encoded protein is CASSVLSNDEKLFF.

The chain joins TRBV5-6 to TRBJ2-6; D gene uncertain. Germline values: CDR1 SGHDT, CDR2 YYEEEE. The CDR3 loop spans 16 amino acids. Trimming left V 4 bases short and J 0 bases short, with 11 bases between. CDR3 DNA: TGTGCCAGCAGCAACTTGCTCGGCTCTGGGGCCAACGTCCTGACTTTC. Protein product: CASSNLLGSGANVLTF.

CDR3 sequence (DNA): TGTGCCACCAGTGAGCGTCCGGGACAGGGAGGCTACACCTTC. It specifies CATSERPGQGGYTF. This rearrangement joins TRBV24-1 to TRBJ1-2, with 9 bases aligning to TRBD1. From germline, CDR1 is KGHDR and CDR2 SFDVKD. Trimming removed 4 bases from V and 8 bases from J; junction bases left unmatched: 7. This CDR3 has 14 amino acids.

This chain joins TRBV6-5 and TRBJ1-5; 9 positions agree with TRBD1. V dropped 6 bases and J dropped 6; count of bases not matched to a gene: 9. Looked up from germline, CDR1 is MNHEY and CDR2 is SVGAGI. The CDR3 is made up of 15 amino acids. DNA for the CDR3: TGTGCCAGCAGGTCCGGGACAGGGATGGTTCAGCCCCAGCATTTT. This gives the protein CASRSGTGMVQPQHF.

The chain has TRBV4-3 and TRBJ2-1; the D call may be TRBD1 or TRBD2 (5 bases each). CDR1 is LGHNA and CDR2 is YSLEER in the germline V gene. This CDR3 is built from 13 residues. The V end was cut by 4 bases, the J end by 4 bases, with 8 bases between. CDR3 DNA sequence: TGCGCCAGCAGCCGGGACGGATACAATGAGCAGTTCTTC. As protein: CASSRDGYNEQFF.

The chain carries TRBV27 and TRBJ1-2; D is ambiguous. V gave up 7 bases and J gave up 1 base, with 16 bases separating them. This CDR3 is 15 amino acids long. Germline V CDR1 and CDR2: MNHEY, SMNVEV (reference sequence). In nucleotides, the CDR3 is TGTGCCAGCACCCCAGGACGGACCCGTAACTATGGCTACACCTTC. It translates to CASTPGRTRNYGYTF.

This chain connects TRBV5-4 to TRBJ1-1; D not certain. CDR1 is SGHNT, CDR2 YYREEE, per germline (reference sequence). V was pared by 0 bases and J by 4 bases, with 7 bases between. The CDR3 is made up of 13 amino acids. The CDR3 DNA reads TGTGCCAGCAGCTTGGGCCCTTTCACTGAAGCTTTCTTT. It yields the protein CASSLGPFTEAFF.

The chain uses TRBV9 and TRBJ2-1; D is possibly TRBD2 (5 bases). CDR1 is SGDLS, CDR2 YYNGEE, per germline. The CDR3 extends over 14 amino acids. V lost 0 bases and J 7 bases, leaving 11 bases between the germline ends. CDR3 bases: TGTGCCAGCAGCGTAGGGCCCTCGGGGAATGAGCAGTTCTTC. Amino acid sequence: CASSVGPSGNEQFF.

The chain has TRBV2 and TRBJ2-2; 13 bases map to TRBD2. J was trimmed by 7 bases and V by 3 bases; bases with no gene match: 2. This CDR3 has 15 amino acids. Germline lookup yields CDR1 SNHLY and CDR2 FYNNEI. The CDR3 DNA reads as TGTGCCAGCAGTGAGAGACTAGCGGGGGGCGGGGAGCTGTTTTTT. Its protein product is CASSERLAGGGELFF.

The chain is built from TRBV3-1 (or the pseudogene TRBV3-2) and TRBJ2-7; a possible D gene is TRBD1 (5 bases). V was pared by 4 bases and J by 5 bases, with 9 bases between. CDR1 LGHDT and CDR2 YNNKEL come from the germline V gene (reference sequence). CDR3 length: 12 amino acids. The CDR3 DNA sequence: TGTGCCAGCAGCCTTTGGACAAACGAGCAGTACTTC. It yields the protein CASSLWTNEQYF.

V gene TRBV7-9 combines with J gene TRBJ2-1; 10 nucleotides agree with TRBD2. This CDR3 has 18 residues. The V gene end was trimmed by 1 base and the J gene end by 3 bases; junction bases not matched to a gene: 9. Germline values: CDR1 SEHNR, CDR2 FQNEAQ (reference sequence). CDR3 loop: CASSLGGSGLAYYNEQFF. The CDR3 bases are TGTGCCAGCAGCTTAGGGGGGTCGGGACTAGCGTACTACAATGAGCAGTTCTTC.

The chain uses TRBV4-1 and TRBJ2-5, with 12 nucleotides matching TRBD2. This CDR3 is built from 16 residues. V lost 2 bases and J lost 5; bases outside the gene matches: 6. Germline-derived CDR1 and CDR2 are MGHRA and YSYEKL. CDR3: CASSQRASGGGETQYF. The DNA for the CDR3 is TGCGCCAGCAGCCAAAGAGCTAGCGGGGGGGGTGAGACCCAGTACTTC.

The CDR3 spells CASSQNYEKLFF. Written as DNA, the CDR3 is TGCGCCAGCAGCCAAAATTATGAAAAACTGTTTTTT. The V and J genes are TRBV4-3 and TRBJ1-4; D uncertain. CDR1 LGHNA and CDR2 YSLEER come from the germline V gene. This CDR3 is 12 amino acids long. Trimming left V 2 bases short and J 6 bases short, with 4 bases between.

This clone showed up just a few times. The chain combines TRBV23-1 with TRBJ1-3; D is unclear. TRBV23-1 carries the ORF label, with uncertain function. Deletions cut 5 bases from V and 0 bases from J, with 8 bases between. The CDR3 consists of 14 residues. The CDR3 spells CASSIELSGNTIYF. CDR3 DNA: TGCGCCAGCAGTATTGAGCTCTCTGGAAACACCATATATTTT.

CDR3 amino acids: CASSFQGAETQYF. CDR3 DNA: TGTGCCAGCAGCTTCCAGGGGGCAGAGACCCAGTACTTC. The chain has TRBV7-8 and TRBJ2-5, with 8 nucleotides matching TRBD1. CDR3 length: 13 residues. J gave up 4 bases and V 3 bases, and 1 base lay outside the gene matches. Germline V lookup: CDR1 SGHVS, CDR2 FQNEAQ.

J is TRBJ2-5 and V is TRBV15; D is unclear. The CDR3 loop spans 13 amino acids. The germline V gene encodes CDR1 LNHNV and CDR2 YYDKDF (reference sequence). V was pared by 1 base and J by 5 bases, with 8 bases between. The CDR3 protein is CATSRVPSETQYF. The DNA for the CDR3 is TGTGCCACCAGCAGAGTACCAAGTGAGACCCAGTACTTC.

The V call is TRBV6-5, the J call TRBJ2-7, with D possibly being TRBD2 (6 bases). The CDR3 loop spans 13 amino acids. CDR1 MNHEY and CDR2 SVGAGI come from the germline V gene. Trimming shortened V by 8 bases and J by 0 bases, and 11 bases separated the two germline ends. CDR3 nucleotides: TGTGCCAGCCTCGGAGGGAGCTCCTACGAGCAGTACTTC. Amino acid sequence: CASLGGSSYEQYF.

The CDR3 DNA sequence: TGCGCCAGCAGCTTCGGACAGGGCATCAATGAAAAACTGTTTTTT. As protein: CASSFGQGINEKLFF. The rearrangement links TRBV5-1 to TRBJ1-4; 8 bases fit TRBD1. J gave up 5 bases and V 2 bases, and 5 bases lay outside the gene matches. The V gene's germline CDR1 is SGHRS and CDR2 YFSETQ. CDR3 length: 15 amino acids.

The chain uses TRBV7-9 and TRBJ1-6; no clear D gene. Germline V gene data show CDR1 as SEHNR and CDR2 as FQNEAQ (reference sequence). V lost 5 bases and J lost 7, with 12 bases in between. CDR3 length: 14 amino acids. DNA of the CDR3: TGTGCCAGCAGCGCAGACACCTCCAATTCACCCCTCCACTTT. Its translation is CASSADTSNSPLHF.

The rearrangement uses TRBV3-1 (or the pseudogene TRBV3-2) and TRBJ1-2; D is possibly TRBD1 (5 bases). The CDR3 has 14 amino acids. CDR1 is LGHDT and CDR2 is YNNKEL in the germline V gene (reference sequence). V was cut by 3 bases and J by 4 bases, with 12 bases left in between. The chain's CDR3 is CASSHRQGSYGYTF. The CDR3 DNA follows: TGTGCCAGCAGCCATAGGCAGGGAAGCTATGGCTACACCTTC.

The V gene is TRBV11-2, the J gene TRBJ2-5, with D perhaps TRBD2 (6 bases). CDR3 length equals 15 residues. Germline values: CDR1 SGHAT, CDR2 FQNNGV. The V gene lost 4 bases and the J gene lost 6 bases, with 18 bases spanning the gap. CDR3 protein: CASSSSGTDFQTQYF. CDR3 bases: TGTGCCAGCAGCTCCTCCGGGACTGACTTCCAGACCCAGTACTTC. Full variable domain (remainder filled in from reference TRBV11-2 and TRBJ2-5): EAGVAQSPRYKIIEKRQSVAFWCNPISGHATLYWYQQILGQGPKLLIQFQNNGVVDDSQLPKDRFSAERLKGVDSTLKIQPAKLEDSAVYLCASSSSGTDFQTQYFGPGTRLLVL.

This clone was seen a few times. V is TRBV6-6 and J is TRBJ1-2, with D unresolved. Germline values: CDR1 MNHNY, CDR2 SVGAGI (reference sequence). Trimming cost V 6 bases and J 3 bases, with 17 bases left between them. This CDR3 spans 15 amino acids. DNA of the CDR3: TGTGCCAGCAGATCTCAGATGGCCGGGGACTATGGCTACACCTTC. Its protein product is CASRSQMAGDYGYTF.

The rearrangement uses TRBV5-4 and TRBJ1-1; D ambiguous. Germline CDR1 SGHNT, CDR2 YYREEE (reference sequence). V was shortened by 4 bases and J by 0 bases, with 13 bases between the two germline ends. This CDR3 region has 15 residues. This CDR3 reads CASSRTTSMNTEAFF. Here the CDR3 DNA reads TGTGCCAGCAGCCGGACGACTTCCATGAACACTGAAGCTTTCTTT.

V usage is TRBV7-9 and J usage is TRBJ2-1; TRBD2 matches at 12 bases. Germline-derived CDR1 and CDR2 are SEHNR and FQNEAQ (reference sequence). The V and J ends lost 0 bases and 8 bases, in that order; junction bases with no gene match: 11. This CDR3 is 18 amino acids long. Written as DNA, the CDR3 is TGTGCCAGCAGCTTAGCTAAAAGGACTAGCGGGGACTTCTATGAGCAGTTCTTC. Translation: CASSLAKRTSGDFYEQFF.